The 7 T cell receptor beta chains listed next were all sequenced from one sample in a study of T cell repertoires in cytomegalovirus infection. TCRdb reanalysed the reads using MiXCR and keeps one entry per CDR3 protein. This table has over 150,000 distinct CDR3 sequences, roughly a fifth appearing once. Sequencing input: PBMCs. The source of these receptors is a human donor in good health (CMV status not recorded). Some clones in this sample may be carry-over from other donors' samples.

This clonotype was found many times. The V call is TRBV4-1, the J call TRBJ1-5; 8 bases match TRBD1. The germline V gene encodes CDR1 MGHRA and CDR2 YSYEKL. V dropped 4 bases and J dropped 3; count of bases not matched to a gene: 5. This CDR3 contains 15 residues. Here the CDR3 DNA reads TGCGCCAGCAGCCCGGACAGGGCCCCCAATCAGCCCCAGCATTTT. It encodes CASSPDRAPNQPQHF.

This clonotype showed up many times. CDR3 nucleotide sequence: TGCGCCAGCACGACCCTAGCGGGAGGCTACAATGAGCAGTTCTTC. This sequence encodes CASTTLAGGYNEQFF. V usage is TRBV5-1 and J usage is TRBJ2-1; 11 nucleotides agree with TRBD2. The V segment lost 6 bases and the J segment 3 bases; nucleotides outside the gene matches: 5. The CDR3 totals 15 residues. From germline, CDR1 is SGHRS and CDR2 YFSETQ.

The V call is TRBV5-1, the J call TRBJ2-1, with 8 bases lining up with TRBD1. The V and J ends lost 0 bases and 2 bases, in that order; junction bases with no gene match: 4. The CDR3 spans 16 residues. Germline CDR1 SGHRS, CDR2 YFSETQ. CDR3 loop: CASSLDGQGPYNEQFF. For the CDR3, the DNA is TGCGCCAGCAGCTTGGATGGACAGGGACCCTACAATGAGCAGTTCTTC.

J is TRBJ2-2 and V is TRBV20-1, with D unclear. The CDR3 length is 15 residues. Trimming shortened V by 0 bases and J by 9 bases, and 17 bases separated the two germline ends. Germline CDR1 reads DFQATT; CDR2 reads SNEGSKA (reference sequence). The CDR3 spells CSARDSGSNARELFF. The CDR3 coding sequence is TGCAGTGCTAGAGATAGTGGGTCAAATGCCAGGGAGCTGTTTTTT.

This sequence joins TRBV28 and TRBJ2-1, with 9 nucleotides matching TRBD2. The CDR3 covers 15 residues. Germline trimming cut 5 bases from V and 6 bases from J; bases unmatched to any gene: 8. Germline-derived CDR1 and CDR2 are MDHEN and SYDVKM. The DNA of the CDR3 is TGTGCCAGCAGTCAGTTAGCGGGAGACAGCAATGAGCAGTTCTTC. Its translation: CASSQLAGDSNEQFF.

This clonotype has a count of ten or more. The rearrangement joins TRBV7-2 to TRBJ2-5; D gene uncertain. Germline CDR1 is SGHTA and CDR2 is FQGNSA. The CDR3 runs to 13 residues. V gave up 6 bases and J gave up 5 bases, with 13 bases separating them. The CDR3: CASSLKERETQYF. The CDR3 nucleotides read TGTGCCAGCAGTCTAAAGGAGAGGGAGACCCAGTACTTC.

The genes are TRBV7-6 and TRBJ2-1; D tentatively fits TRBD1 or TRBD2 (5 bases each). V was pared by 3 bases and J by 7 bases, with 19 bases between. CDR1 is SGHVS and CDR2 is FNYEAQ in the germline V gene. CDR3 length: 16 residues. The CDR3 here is CASSLLANPSGNEQFF. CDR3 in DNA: TGTGCCAGCAGCTTGCTAGCAAACCCCTCAGGGAATGAGCAGTTCTTC.